Listed here are 5 T cell receptor beta chains from one sample, sequenced in a study of shared clonotypes between healthy human individuals. Profiling relied on immunoSEQ multiplex PCR, and the TCRdb table lists in-frame clones only, not all of them. The sample consists of 450,000 to 700,000 clones, roughly 95% of them appearing once. It was CD45RO-negative cells, positively selected for CCR7, that made up naive CD8 cells, with terminally differentiated effector memory CD45RA+ cells excluded. Sequencing was performed on naive CD8+ T cells sorted from blood. The receptors come from a woman aged 25 to 39 in good health.

V and J are TRBV4-2 and TRBJ2-5; 9 nucleotides align to TRBD2. The better agreement between TRBJ2-7 and the DNA end casts doubt on the J call. Per germline, CDR1 LGHNA and CDR2 YNFKEQ. This CDR3 region has 16 residues. In DNA form, the CDR3 reads TGTGCCAGCAGCCAAGATAGGACTAGCGTCTCCTACGAGCAGTACTTC. Translated, it gives CASSQDRTSVSYEQYF.

The V gene is TRBV7-9, the J gene TRBJ1-1; a weak D match, TRBD1 (5 bases). Per the germline V gene, CDR1 is SEHNR and CDR2 is FQNEAQ (reference sequence). CDR3 size: 12 residues. With 5 bases removed from V and 4 bases from J, the gap between germline ends came to 8 bases. The CDR3 sequence: CASSMGGTEAFF. Here the CDR3 DNA reads TGTGCCAGCAGCATGGGGGGCACTGAAGCTTTCTTT. The full variable domain, with the rest looked up from reference TRBV7-9 and TRBJ1-1, is DTGVSQNPRHKITKRGQNVTFRCDPISEHNRLYWYRQTLGQGPEFLTYFQNEAQLEKSRLLSDRFSAERPKGSFSTLEIQRTEQGDSAMYLCASSMGGTEAFFGQGTRLTVV.

This clone was found a few times. The chain joins TRBV29-1 to TRBJ2-7; no clear D gene. The CDR3 consists of 12 residues. Deletions cut 4 bases from V and 0 bases from J, with 7 bases between. CDR1 SQVTM and CDR2 ANQGSEA come from the germline V gene. The DNA of the CDR3 is TGCAGCGTTGCCGTCATCTCCTACGAGCAGTACTTC. It is translated as CSVAVISYEQYF.

The V call is TRBV28, the J call TRBJ1-3; no clear D. Trimming removed 3 bases from V and 4 bases from J, with 4 bases in between. The CDR3 extends over 12 amino acids. The V gene's germline CDR1 is MDHEN and CDR2 SYDVKM. This CDR3 reads CASSFFGNTIYF. DNA for the CDR3: TGTGCCAGCAGTTTTTTCGGAAACACCATATATTTT.

The table lists this clone with a count of one. This CDR3 reads CASSEARRGIYEQYF. The DNA of the CDR3 is TGTGCCAGCAGTGAAGCCCGCAGGGGGATATACGAGCAGTACTTC. The chain recombines TRBV6-1 with TRBJ2-7, with 7 bases that match TRBD1. This CDR3 spans 15 amino acids. J lost 4 bases, V lost 0 bases, and 6 bases had no gene match. Germline V gene sequence: CDR1 MNHNS, CDR2 SASEGT.